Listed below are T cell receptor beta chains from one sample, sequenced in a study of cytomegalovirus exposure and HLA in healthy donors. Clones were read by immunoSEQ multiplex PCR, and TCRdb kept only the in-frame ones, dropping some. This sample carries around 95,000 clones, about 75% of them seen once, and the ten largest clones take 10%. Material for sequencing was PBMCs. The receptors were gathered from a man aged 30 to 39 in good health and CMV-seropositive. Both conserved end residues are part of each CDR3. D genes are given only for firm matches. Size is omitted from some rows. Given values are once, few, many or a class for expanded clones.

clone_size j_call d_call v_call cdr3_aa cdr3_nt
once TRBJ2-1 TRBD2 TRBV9 CASSVAGGTGNEQFF TGTGCCAGCAGCGTCGCGGGGGGGACTGGGAATGAGCAGTTCTTC
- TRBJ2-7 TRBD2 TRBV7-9 CASSTPGLAGRGYEQYF TGTGCCAGCAGCACGCCGGGACTAGCGGGGAGGGGCTACGAGCAGTACTTC
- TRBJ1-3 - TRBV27 CASSYSLQGGNTIYF TGTGCCAGCAGTTATAGCCTTCAGGGTGGAAACACCATATATTTT
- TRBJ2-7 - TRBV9 CASSPLARDIDSYEQYF TGTGCCAGCAGCCCTCTAGCTCGGGACATCGACTCCTACGAGCAGTACTTC
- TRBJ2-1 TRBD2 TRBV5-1 CASSPQLAGVNNEQFF TGCGCCAGCAGCCCACAACTAGCGGGGGTAAACAATGAGCAGTTCTTC
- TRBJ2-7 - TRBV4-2 CASRKDSSYEQYF TGTGCCAGCAGAAAGGACAGTTCCTACGAGCAGTACTTC
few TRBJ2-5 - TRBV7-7 CASSLGGRQETQYF TGTGCCAGCAGCTTAGGGGGGCGCCAAGAGACCCAGTACTTC
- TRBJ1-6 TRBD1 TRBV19 CASRRDRIDNSPLHF TGTGCCAGTAGAAGGGACAGGATCGATAATTCACCCCTCCACTTT
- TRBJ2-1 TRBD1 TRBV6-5 CASSYRTGSGNEQFF TGTGCCAGCAGTTACCGGACAGGGTCGGGGAATGAGCAGTTCTTC
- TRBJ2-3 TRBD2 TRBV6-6 CASRHGGTETDTQYF TGTGCCAGCAGACACGGGGGGACGGAAACAGATACGCAGTATTTT
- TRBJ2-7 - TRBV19 CASSIQRPVTGSYEQYF TGTGCCAGTAGTATACAAAGGCCGGTGACTGGCTCCTACGAGCAGTACTTC
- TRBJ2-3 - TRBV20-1 CSAETGDTQYF TGCAGTGCGGAAACCGGGGATACGCAGTATTTT
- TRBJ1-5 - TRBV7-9 CASSLAGASNQPQHF TGTGCCAGCAGCTTAGCTGGGGCTAGCAATCAGCCCCAGCATTTT
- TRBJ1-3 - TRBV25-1 CASSEPPLNTIYF TGTGCCAGCAGTGAACCCCCCTTAAACACCATATATTTT
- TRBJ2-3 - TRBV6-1 CASHPPGPSPNTQYF TGTGCCAGCCACCCCCCCGGTCCTTCCCCGAATACGCAGTATTTT
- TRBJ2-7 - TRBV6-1 CASSEEGGGSYEQYF TGTGCCAGCAGTGAAGAGGGGGGGGGTTCCTACGAGCAGTACTTC
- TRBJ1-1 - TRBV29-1 CSVEDLRGAFF TGCAGCGTTGAAGATCTTAGAGGAGCTTTCTTT
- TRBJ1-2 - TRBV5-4 CASSLDRVSGYTF TGTGCCAGCAGCTTGGACAGGGTGTCTGGCTACACCTTC
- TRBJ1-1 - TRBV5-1 CASRFLTAGMNTEAFF TGCGCCAGCAGATTTTTGACGGCGGGGATGAACACTGAAGCTTTCTTT
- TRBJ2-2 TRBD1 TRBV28 CASSSGQGAPGELFF TGTGCCAGCAGTTCCGGACAGGGGGCGCCCGGGGAGCTGTTTTTT
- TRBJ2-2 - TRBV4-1 CASSQSQGLYTGELFF TGCGCCAGCAGCCAAAGTCAGGGTCTGTACACCGGGGAGCTGTTTTTT
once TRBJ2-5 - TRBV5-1 CASSSTNSDTQYF TGCGCCAGCAGCTCGACTAACTCCGATACCCAGTACTTC
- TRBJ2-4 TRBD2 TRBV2 CASKSFGPGGTTDIQYF TGTGCCAGCAAATCCTTTGGACCGGGGGGAACTACTGACATTCAGTACTTC
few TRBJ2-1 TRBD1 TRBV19 CASGTASTYNEQFF TGTGCCTCCGGGACAGCCAGCACTTACAATGAGCAGTTCTTC
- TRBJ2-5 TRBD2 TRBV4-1 CASSQPPGTTSRETQYF TGCGCCAGCAGCCAGCCCCCTGGGACGACTAGCAGGGAGACCCAGTACTTC
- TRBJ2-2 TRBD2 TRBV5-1 CASSHARILAGGLDTGELFF TGCGCCAGCAGCCACGCCAGGATCTTAGCGGGGGGCTTGGATACCGGGGAGCTGTTTTTT
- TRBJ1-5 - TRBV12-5 CASGFSTGPYSNQPQHF TGTGCTAGTGGTTTCTCTACAGGCCCGTATAGCAATCAGCCCCAGCATTTT
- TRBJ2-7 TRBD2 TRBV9 CASSVGGGTYEQYF TGTGCCAGCAGCGTTGGCGGGGGTACCTACGAGCAGTACTTC
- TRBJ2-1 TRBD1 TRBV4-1 CASSQEGQGGSYNEQFF TGCGCCAGCAGCCAAGAGGGACAGGGAGGCTCCTACAATGAGCAGTTCTTC
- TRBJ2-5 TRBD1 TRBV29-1 CSVDNRGAGGETQYF TGCAGCGTGGATAACAGGGGCGCGGGTGGGGAGACCCAGTACTTC
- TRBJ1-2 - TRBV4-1 CASSQGANRARFGYTF TGCGCCAGCAGCCAAGGGGCGAACAGGGCCCGGTTTGGCTACACCTTC
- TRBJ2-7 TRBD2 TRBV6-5 CASSYRGGSYEQYF TGTGCCAGCAGTTACCGGGGGGGTTCCTACGAGCAGTACTTC
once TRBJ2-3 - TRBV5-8 CASSYRQSTDTQYF TGTGCCAGCAGCTACCGACAGTCCACAGATACGCAGTATTTT
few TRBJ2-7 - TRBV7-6 CASSLDWRTNYEQYF TGTGCCAGCAGCTTAGACTGGCGGACAAACTACGAGCAGTACTTC
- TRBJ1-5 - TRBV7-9 CASSLVGGKGQPQHF TGTGCCAGCAGCTTAGTCGGGGGGAAAGGGCAGCCCCAGCATTTT
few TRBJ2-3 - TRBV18 CASSPPNRQSTDTQYF TGTGCCAGCTCACCACCTAACAGGCAGAGCACAGATACGCAGTATTTT
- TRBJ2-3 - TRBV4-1 CASSQDPWTPDLTDTQYF TGCGCCAGCAGCCAAGATCCCTGGACACCCGACCTCACAGATACGCAGTATTTT
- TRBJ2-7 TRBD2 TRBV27 CASSVRGSSGGLYEQYF TGTGCCAGCAGCGTTAGGGGGAGTAGCGGGGGGTTATACGAGCAGTACTTC
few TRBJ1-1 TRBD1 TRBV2 CASHSKWVGDSNTEAFF TGTGCCAGCCATTCCAAATGGGTCGGGGACAGCAACACTGAAGCTTTCTTT
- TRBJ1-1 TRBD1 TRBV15 CATSRGQGVEAFF TGTGCCACCAGCAGAGGACAGGGGGTTGAAGCTTTCTTT
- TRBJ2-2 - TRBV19 CASSISGDRGSGELFF TGTGCCAGTAGTATTTCCGGTGATAGGGGATCCGGGGAGCTGTTTTTT
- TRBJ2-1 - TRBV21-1 CASSPNTGTNEQFF TGTGCCAGCAGCCCCAATACAGGGACAAATGAGCAGTTCTTC
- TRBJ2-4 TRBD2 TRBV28 CASSFGGERGIQYF TGTGCCAGCAGTTTCGGGGGGGAGAGGGGCATTCAGTACTTC
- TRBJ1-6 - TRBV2 CASSGTLNSPLHF TGTGCCAGCAGTGGGACTCTAAATTCACCCCTCCACTTT
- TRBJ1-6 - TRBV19 CASSTPGGTGNNSPLHF TGTGCCAGTAGTACCCCTGGAGGGACCGGGAATAATTCACCCCTCCACTTT
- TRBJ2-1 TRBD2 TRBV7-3 CASSLRGGWDEQFF TGTGCCAGCAGCTTACGGGGGGGCTGGGATGAGCAGTTCTTC
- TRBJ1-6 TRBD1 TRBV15 CAASRGRQGANSPLHF TGTGCCGCCAGCAGAGGAAGACAGGGGGCGAATTCACCCCTCCACTTT
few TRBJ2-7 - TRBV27 CASSLPPLTGIHEQYF TGTGCCAGCAGTTTGCCGCCCCTAACAGGGATCCACGAGCAGTACTTC
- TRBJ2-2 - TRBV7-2 CASSPATGQGFPGELFF TGTGCCAGCAGCCCAGCGACGGGGCAGGGGTTCCCCGGGGAGCTGTTTTTT
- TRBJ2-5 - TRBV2 CASRDYYQETQYF TGTGCCAGCAGAGACTACTATCAAGAGACCCAGTACTTC
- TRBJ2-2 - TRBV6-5 CASSQGPGAGELFF TGTGCCAGCAGTCAGGGGCCCGGGGCCGGGGAGCTGTTTTTT
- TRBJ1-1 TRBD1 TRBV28 CASSPDRGMNTEAFF TGTGCCAGCAGTCCCGACAGGGGAATGAACACTGAAGCTTTCTTT